Below, 29 T cell receptor beta chains from the same sample are listed, as sequenced in a study of T cell repertoires and HLA-DP antigens. TCRdb keeps only in-frame clones here, not all; method: immunoSEQ multiplex PCR. The sample yields some 110,000 clones, around 92% seen once. For these TCRs, the target antigens are not known. The source material was CD4+ T cells from PBMCs. Receptor source: a woman aged 18-29 years in good health and CMV-seronegative.

The rearrangement joins TRBV5-1 to TRBJ1-5, with D possibly TRBD1 on 5 matching bases. With 3 bases removed from V and 0 bases from J, the gap between germline ends came to 7 bases. The CDR3 runs to 14 residues. CDR1 and CDR2 (germline): SGHRS, YFSETQ. CDR3 region: CASSWGDSNQPQHF. The CDR3 coding sequence is TGCGCCAGCAGCTGGGGGGATAGCAATCAGCCCCAGCATTTT.

The V gene is TRBV6-6, the J gene TRBJ2-7; 12 bases align to TRBD2. Trimming cost V 10 bases and J 2 bases; bases outside gene matches: 12. In germline, CDR1 is MNHNY, CDR2 SVGAGI (reference sequence). CDR3 length: 16 residues. This CDR3 is CATLEDGLAGPYEQYF. CDR3 coding DNA: TGTGCCACGCTAGAGGACGGACTAGCGGGACCCTACGAGCAGTACTTC.

V and J are TRBV29-1 and TRBJ1-2, with D tentatively TRBD1 (5 bases). With 5 bases removed from V and 4 bases from J, the gap between germline ends came to 14 bases. The CDR3 is 13 residues long. The germline gives CDR1 SQVTM, CDR2 ANQGSEA. In DNA form, the CDR3 reads TGCAGCGTTTTGAGGGACGGTCTCTATGGCTACACCTTC. Protein: CSVLRDGLYGYTF. Based on the CDR3 plus reference TRBV29-1 and TRBJ1-2, the full variable domain is SAVISQKPSRDICQRGTSLTIQCQVDSQVTMMFWYRQQPGQSLTLIATANQGSEATYESGFVIDKFPISRPNLTFSTLTVSNMSPEDSSIYLCSVLRDGLYGYTFGSGTRLTVV.

This clone was recorded once. The chain recombines TRBV9 with TRBJ1-1; D remains unclear. V was shortened by 4 bases and J by 3 bases, with 10 bases between the two germline ends. Germline CDR1 reads SGDLS; CDR2 reads YYNGEE. The CDR3 length is 13 residues. For the CDR3, the DNA is TGTGCCAGCAGCCGTGAGGAATACACTGAAGCTTTCTTT. It encodes CASSREEYTEAFF.

This chain joins TRBV2 and TRBJ1-5; 8 bases are a match to TRBD1. Germline values: CDR1 SNHLY, CDR2 FYNNEI. The V gene end was trimmed by 2 bases and the J gene end by 1 base; junction bases not matched to a gene: 1. The CDR3 runs 15 residues. DNA for the CDR3: TGTGCCAGCAGTGAACAGGGGGCGAGCAATCAGCCCCAGCATTTT. Translating it yields CASSEQGASNQPQHF. Filled out from reference TRBV2 and TRBJ1-5, the complete variable domain reads EPEVTQTPSHQVTQMGQEVILRCVPISNHLYFYWYRQILGQKVEFLVSFYNNEISEKSEIFDDQFSVERPDGSNFTLKIRSTKLEDSAMYFCASSEQGASNQPQHFGDGTRLSIL.

The chain recombines TRBV11-2 with TRBJ2-7, with 10 nucleotides matching TRBD1. The V segment lost 0 bases and the J segment 4 bases; nucleotides outside the gene matches: 3. The germline CDR1 and CDR2 sequences are SGHAT and FQNNGV. CDR3 length equals 15 residues. The CDR3 coding sequence is TGTGCCAGCAGCTTAGACCGGGACAGGGGTTACGAGCAGTACGTC. The encoded protein is CASSLDRDRGYEQYV.

In DNA, the CDR3 is TGTGCCAGTGAACAGGGGGCGAGTACTGAAGCTTTCTTT. Protein: CASEQGASTEAFF. The chain combines TRBV19 with TRBJ1-1, with 9 positions matching TRBD1. Losses at the gene ends were 8 bases for V and 5 bases for J; bases not matched to a gene: 6. Germline CDR1 reads LNHDA; CDR2 reads SQIVND (reference sequence). CDR3 length equals 13 residues.

The V call is TRBV6-5, the J call TRBJ2-5; D remains unclear. The germline gives CDR1 MNHEY, CDR2 SVGAGI. Between the trimmed V and J ends, which lost 0 bases and 1 base, there was a span of 6 bases. The CDR3 length is 14 residues. The DNA for the CDR3 is TGTGCCAGCAGTTACTCGGTACTCCAAGAGACCCAGTACTTC. This translates into CASSYSVLQETQYF.

The rearrangement joins TRBV4-1 to TRBJ2-2, with 10 bases lining up with TRBD2. The CDR3 runs 16 residues. Germline V gives CDR1 MGHRA, CDR2 YSYEKL. The V segment lost 4 bases and the J segment 1 base; nucleotides outside the gene matches: 3. In nucleotides, the CDR3 is TGCGCCAGCAGCCTCGGGACTAGCGAGAACACCGGGGAGCTGTTTTTT. This gives the protein CASSLGTSENTGELFF.

The J gene is TRBJ1-1, the V gene TRBV7-8; D remains unclear. Germline CDR1 SGHVS, CDR2 FQNEAQ. V gave up 1 base and J gave up 1 base, with 7 bases separating them. The CDR3 loop spans 14 amino acids. The CDR3 DNA sequence: TGTGCCAGCAGCTTAGGGCCACGGAACACTGAAGCTTTCTTT. This gives the protein CASSLGPRNTEAFF.

The genes are TRBV5-1 and TRBJ1-4; 10 nucleotides match TRBD1. The V segment lost 2 bases and the J segment 5 bases; nucleotides outside the gene matches: 3. The CDR3 consists of 15 residues. Per germline, CDR1 SGHRS and CDR2 YFSETQ. This CDR3 is CASSLSGQGNEKLFF. The CDR3 region has the DNA TGCGCCAGCAGCTTATCGGGACAGGGGAATGAAAAACTGTTTTTT.

The V gene is TRBV7-2, the J gene TRBJ2-2; 9 bases match TRBD1. The CDR3 has 15 amino acids. The trim removed 5 bases at V and 5 bases at J, leaving 6 bases unmatched. CDR1 and CDR2 (germline): SGHTA, FQGNSA. CDR3 bases: TGTGCCAGCAGCGGGGGGACAGGGTGGACCGGGGAGCTGTTTTTT. Translated: CASSGGTGWTGELFF.

Comment on this clone: At one end the junction does not follow the germline gene, possibly because of a read error. V is TRBV29-1 and J is TRBJ1-1; 8 nucleotides agree with TRBD1. CDR3 length equals 15 residues. Germline V gene sequence: CDR1 SQVTM, CDR2 ANQGSEA. This CDR3 reads CSVQGGEKMKTEAFF. The CDR3, as DNA: TGCAGCGTACAGGGGGGGGAAAAAATGAAAACTGAAGCTTTCTTT.

The rearrangement links TRBV7-9 to TRBJ2-3, with a weak D call TRBD2 (5 bases). Germline V gene lookup returns CDR1 SEHNR and CDR2 FQNEAQ (reference sequence). The CDR3 sequence is 14 residues long. V was pared by 3 bases and J by 1 base, with 8 bases between. CDR3 coding DNA: TGTGCCAGCAGCTTCTTGCGGGGCACAGATACGCAGTATTTT. Translation gives CASSFLRGTDTQYF. Looking up the rest from reference TRBV7-9 and TRBJ2-3 gives the full variable domain: DTGVSQNPRHKITKRGQNVTFRCDPISEHNRLYWYRQTLGQGPEFLTYFQNEAQLEKSRLLSDRFSAERPKGSFSTLEIQRTEQGDSAMYLCASSFLRGTDTQYFGPGTRLTVL.

The chain joins TRBV5-1 to TRBJ2-1; 8 nucleotides match TRBD2. The CDR3 sequence is 15 residues long. Germline values: CDR1 SGHRS, CDR2 YFSETQ. V trimming: 5 bases; J trimming: 0 bases; junction bases outside the gene matches: 4. The CDR3 here is CASSRGGLSYNEQFF. CDR3 bases: TGCGCCAGCAGTCGGGGGGGACTCTCCTACAATGAGCAGTTCTTC.

This chain connects TRBV19 to TRBJ2-7; tentatively, D is TRBD1 (6 bases). This CDR3 comprises 15 residues. Germline V gives CDR1 LNHDA, CDR2 SQIVND (reference sequence). The ends were cut back, 6 bases at V and 0 bases at J, with 15 bases in the middle. CDR3 DNA sequence: TGTGCCAGTAGCCCCCAGGGGTCCAGCTCCTACGAGCAGTACTTC. Its protein product is CASSPQGSSSYEQYF.

The gene calls are TRBV4-2 and TRBJ1-4; D perhaps matches TRBD1 (5 bases). Between the trimmed V and J ends, which lost 0 bases and 8 bases, there was a span of 19 bases. The CDR3 sequence is 17 residues long. Germline CDR1 reads LGHNA; CDR2 reads YNFKEQ. The CDR3 protein is CASSQDRTAGPLEKLFF. CDR3 DNA sequence: TGTGCCAGCAGCCAAGATCGAACGGCGGGGCCTCTAGAAAAACTGTTTTTT.

The chain is built from TRBV28 and TRBJ1-5; 7 bases line up with TRBD1. CDR1 and CDR2 from the germline V gene are MDHEN and SYDVKM. CDR3 length equals 13 residues. V lost 6 bases and J lost 4; bases outside the gene matches: 3. The CDR3 protein is CASRGTANQPQHF. The CDR3 DNA reads TGTGCCAGCAGGGGGACAGCTAATCAGCCCCAGCATTTT.

The V gene is TRBV7-8, the J gene TRBJ2-7, with a weak D call TRBD1 (5 bases). Per germline, CDR1 SGHVS and CDR2 FQNEAQ. The CDR3 has 16 residues. Trimming cost V 2 bases and J 2 bases, with 16 bases left between them. This CDR3 is CASSLPRVVQTYEQYF. CDR3 DNA: TGTGCCAGCAGCTTACCCAGGGTGGTTCAGACCTACGAGCAGTACTTC.

This sequence joins TRBV4-1 and TRBJ1-2; TRBD1 might be the D (5 bases). This CDR3 comprises 18 residues. The V gene lost 1 base and the J gene lost 0 bases, with 18 bases spanning the gap. CDR1 MGHRA and CDR2 YSYEKL come from the germline V gene. The CDR3 protein is CASSQARTLTETNYGYTF. Written as DNA, the CDR3 is TGCGCCAGCAGCCAAGCCCGGACATTGACAGAAACTAACTATGGCTACACCTTC.

The V gene is TRBV5-4, the J gene TRBJ1-6; D gene ambiguous. Germline-derived CDR1 and CDR2 are SGHNT and YYREEE (reference sequence). This CDR3 has 15 amino acids. V lost 2 bases and J lost 2, with 8 bases in between. CDR3 sequence (DNA): TGTGCCAGCAGCTTCGGCAGTACCTATAATTCACCCCTCCACTTT. Amino acid sequence: CASSFGSTYNSPLHF. Supplemented by reference TRBV5-4 and TRBJ1-6, the full variable domain reads ETGVTQSPTHLIKTRGQQVTLRCSSQSGHNTVSWYQQALGQGPQFIFQYYREEENGRGNFPPRFSGLQFPNYSSELNVNALELDDSALYLCASSFGSTYNSPLHFGNGTRLTVT.

The J gene is TRBJ2-1, the V gene TRBV5-4; 8 bases fit TRBD1. This CDR3 contains 14 residues. Per germline, CDR1 SGHNT and CDR2 YYREEE (reference sequence). Unmatched junction bases numbered 4, after V lost 4 bases and J lost 4 bases. The CDR3 protein is CASSRGQEYNEQFF. Here the CDR3 DNA reads TGTGCCAGCAGCCGGGGACAGGAGTACAATGAGCAGTTCTTC.

The chain uses TRBV28 and TRBJ1-3; 9 positions match TRBD1. The CDR3 runs to 17 residues. The ends lost 6 bases at V and 4 bases at J; junction bases unmatched: 13. CDR1 and CDR2 (germline): MDHEN, SYDVKM. The CDR3 is CASSSLTGTGKGNTIYF. CDR3 in DNA: TGTGCCAGCAGCTCGCTTACCGGGACAGGGAAAGGAAACACCATATATTTT.

The chain has TRBV7-2 and TRBJ2-7; TRBD2 matches at 14 bases. The CDR3 consists of 16 residues. Germline-derived CDR1 and CDR2 are SGHTA and FQGNSA. V lost 1 base, J lost 5 bases, and 4 bases stayed unmatched. The CDR3 coding sequence is TGTGCCAGCAGCTTAGTGAGACTAGCGGGAGGGAACGAGCAGTACTTC. Translated, it gives CASSLVRLAGGNEQYF.

The rearrangement uses TRBV7-8 and TRBJ2-7; D may be TRBD2 (6 bases). The CDR3 is 15 amino acids. V was clipped by 1 base and J by 5 bases, with 15 bases between them. The germline gives CDR1 SGHVS, CDR2 FQNEAQ. CDR3 sequence reads: CASSLVQGGTNEQYF. The CDR3 DNA sequence: TGTGCCAGCAGCTTAGTGCAGGGAGGAACTAACGAGCAGTACTTC.

The CDR3 DNA reads TGTGCCAGCACCCTGGGGGTAACCCAGCCCCAGCATTTT. It encodes CASTLGVTQPQHF. The chain carries TRBV28 and TRBJ1-5, with a tentative D call TRBD1 (5 bases). The germline V gene has CDR1 MDHEN and CDR2 SYDVKM. This CDR3 spans 13 amino acids. V was trimmed by 7 bases and J by 7 bases, leaving 14 bases between them.

This clone came up once. The chain uses TRBV4-1 and TRBJ2-2; unclear D gene. The germline gives CDR1 MGHRA, CDR2 YSYEKL. Deletions cut 3 bases from V and 6 bases from J, with 14 bases between. The CDR3 is 15 residues long. The CDR3 here is CASSQNRVGAGELFF. CDR3 nucleotides: TGCGCCAGCAGCCAGAACCGCGTTGGGGCCGGGGAGCTGTTTTTT.

The chain employs TRBV2 and TRBJ2-7; 9 bases are shared with TRBD1. From germline, CDR1 is SNHLY and CDR2 FYNNEI. V trimming: 6 bases; J trimming: 4 bases; junction bases outside the gene matches: 7. This CDR3 comprises 14 residues. This CDR3 reads CASSRGQGGYEQYF. The CDR3 DNA reads TGTGCCAGCAGCAGGGGACAGGGTGGATACGAGCAGTACTTC.

The rearrangement links TRBV19 to TRBJ1-5; unclear D gene. Trimming removed 5 bases at V and 6 bases at J, with 8 bases between. CDR3 length: 12 residues. The germline gives CDR1 LNHDA, CDR2 SQIVND (reference sequence). The CDR3 DNA reads TGTGCCAGTAGTCCCCAGTTTCAGCCCCAGCATTTT. Translated: CASSPQFQPQHF.